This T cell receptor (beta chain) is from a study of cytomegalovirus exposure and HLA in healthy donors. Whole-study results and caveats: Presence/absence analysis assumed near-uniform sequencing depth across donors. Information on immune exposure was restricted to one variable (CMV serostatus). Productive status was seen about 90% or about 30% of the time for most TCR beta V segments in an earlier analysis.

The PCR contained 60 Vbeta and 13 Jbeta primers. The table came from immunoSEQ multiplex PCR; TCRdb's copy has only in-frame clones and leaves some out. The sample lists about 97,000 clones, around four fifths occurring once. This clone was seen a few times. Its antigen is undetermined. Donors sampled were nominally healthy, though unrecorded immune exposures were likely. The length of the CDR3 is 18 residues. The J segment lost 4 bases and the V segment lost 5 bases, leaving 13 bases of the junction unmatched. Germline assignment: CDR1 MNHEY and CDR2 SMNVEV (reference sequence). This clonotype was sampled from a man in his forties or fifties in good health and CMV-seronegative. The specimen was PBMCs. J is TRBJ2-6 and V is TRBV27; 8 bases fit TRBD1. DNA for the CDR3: TGTGCCAGCAGTCCGCGAGGACAGGGAAGGGCCGGGGCCAACGTCCTGACTTTC. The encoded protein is CASSPRGQGRAGANVLTF.